These T cell receptor beta chains were read from a single sample in a study of blood T cell repertoires in COVID-19. Method: immunoSEQ multiplex PCR; TCRdb's copy keeps in-frame clones and lacks some. The sample carries 250,000 to 350,000 clones, 86% recorded once. The sample comprised peripheral blood. Receptors originate from a woman aged 25 to 39 with active or convalescent COVID-19. The CDR3 runs from the conserved cysteine through the conserved F or W.

>TRBJ2-5|TRBV28|20
CASTSRPGGGGSPAYETQYF
>TRBJ2-2|TRBV20-1|11
CSVKSTGELFF
>TRBJ2-5|TRBV7-3|14
CASSATGEGGLQYF
>TRBJ2-4|TRBV5-1|15
CASSLGDFPKNIQYF
>TRBJ2-5|TRBV10-1|16
CASSESLAGARETQYF
>TRBJ1-1|TRBV5-1|16
CASSLVAGGANTEAFF
>TRBJ1-2|TRBV7-8|15
CASSLGEGGYWGYTF
>TRBJ1-5|TRBV15|21
CATSRDRYGQGAGWGNQPQHF
>TRBJ1-2|TRBV5-6|14
CASSSPTGGRGYTF
>TRBJ1-5|TRBV7-8|15
CASSSSANLHQPQHF
>TRBJ1-5|TRBV5-4|13
CASSHDRDQPQHF
>TRBJ1-1|TRBV6-1|14
CASSDGGGWTEAFF
>TRBJ1-2|TRBV7-2|14
CASSVDLADYGYTF
>TRBJ2-7|TRBV7-2|15
CASSLERGAPGEQYF
>TRBJ1-1|TRBV6-2/TRBV6-3|15
CASSSLFAGDTEAFF
>TRBJ2-1|TRBV5-6|13
CASSLPGGAEQFF
>TRBJ1-3|TRBV6-6|15
CASSSVGAAGNTIYF
>TRBJ1-1|TRBV7-2|14
CASSTGGTWTEAFF
>TRBJ1-6|TRBV19|14
CASSIRGDNSPLHF
>TRBJ2-3|TRBV2|15
CASSDVAGVPDTQYF
>TRBJ2-7|TRBV21-1|20
CASSTQPRLAGGLLAYEQYF
>TRBJ1-2|TRBV9|15
CASSGTGGVLYGYTF
>TRBJ2-3|TRBV6-5|15
CASSYSSGSTDTQYF
>TRBJ1-1|TRBV29-1|13
CSVGGQMNTEAFF
>TRBJ1-3|TRBV6-1|18
CASSEARPGQGLRHTIYF
>TRBJ2-3|TRBV18|15
CASSQKRGGTDTQYF
>TRBJ1-2|TRBV7-2|14
CASSSQTGNHGYTF
>TRBJ1-1|TRBV6-5|13
CASRSRDSSEAFF
>TRBJ2-5|TRBV30|11
CACRSGETQYF
>TRBJ2-3|TRBV4-1|16
CASSHIDRDNTDTQYF
>TRBJ1-1|TRBV19|14
CASSFPGQGVEAFF
>TRBJ2-7|TRBV6-2/TRBV6-3|18
CASSYSIRGGARLDEQYF
>TRBJ2-3|TRBV14|18
CASSPRLAGGRATDTQYF
>TRBJ2-5|TRBV5-1|16
CASSLLRGGVQETQYF
>TRBJ1-1|TRBV7-6|18
CASSLESALRGRNTEAFF
>TRBJ2-7|TRBV28|13
CASSLLATGMRYF
>TRBJ1-1|TRBV28|13
CASSYRQGTEAFF
>TRBJ2-7|TRBV28|18
CASSFPTGTGIFSYEQYF
>TRBJ2-2|TRBV10-1|11
CASSCPVELFF
>TRBJ2-7|TRBV9|15
CASSPGGADNYEQYF
>TRBJ1-5|TRBV6-1|14
CASSEGQGNQPQHF
>TRBJ2-7|TRBV6-2/TRBV6-3|16
CASSYGEGTQLYEQYF
>TRBJ2-7|TRBV7-8|12
CASSPSGGLQYF
>TRBJ2-2|TRBV4-2|17
CASSTPSGTGRAGELFF
>TRBJ2-1|TRBV12-3/TRBV12-4|13
CASSNSGGHEQFF
>TRBJ1-1|TRBV7-2|15
CASSIRQLDNTEAFF
>TRBJ2-4|TRBV5-6|17
CASSDRGTLLAKNIQYF
>TRBJ1-1|TRBV3-1/TRBV3-2|14
CASSPWTGGTEAFF
>TRBJ1-2|TRBV10-2|13
CASRGQGAYGYTF
>TRBJ2-7|TRBV30|13
CAWSADRGREQYF
>TRBJ2-4|TRBV27|15
CASTPHGEGRDIQYF
>TRBJ1-1|TRBV21-1|15
CASSKVPGGKTEAFF
>TRBJ1-1|TRBV28|13
CGVGTGVFTEAFF